The 27 T cell receptor beta chains listed next were all sequenced from one sample in a study of shared clonotypes between healthy human individuals. Clones were read by immunoSEQ multiplex PCR, and TCRdb kept only the in-frame ones, dropping some. In the table there are around 2.5 million clones, 80% to 95% of which are singletons. Material for sequencing was naive CD4+ T cells from PBMCs. Regarding subset: CD45RA+ positively selected. The receptors shown here come from a man between 18 and 35 years old in good health. Some clones in this sample may be carry-over from other donors' samples.

With respect to this clone: The junction shows a germline mismatch at one end, possibly a read error. V is TRBV28 and J is TRBJ1-3, with D uncertain. Germline CDR1 and CDR2: MDHEN and SYDVKM. This CDR3 region has 15 residues. This CDR3 reads CASSQPEGSGSTIYF. CDR3 nucleotide sequence: TGTGCCAGCAGCCAACCGGAGGGCTCTGGAAGCACCATATATTTT.

The CDR3: CASRMRGQPQHF. In DNA form, the CDR3 reads TGTGCCAGTAGGATGAGGGGACAGCCCCAGCATTTT. The chain is built from TRBV19 and TRBJ1-5; maybe TRBD1 (5 bases). V lost 6 bases to trimming and J lost 7 bases, with 10 bases between them. The germline V gene encodes CDR1 LNHDA and CDR2 SQIVND (reference sequence). The CDR3 spans 12 residues.

The chain couples TRBV29-1 to TRBJ2-3; 15 bases line up with TRBD2. This CDR3 comprises 13 residues. The J segment lost 10 bases and the V segment lost 7 bases, leaving 6 bases of the junction unmatched. Germline CDR1 is SQVTM and CDR2 is ANQGSEA. In DNA form, the CDR3 reads TGCAGCGCCGAGGGACTAGCGGGAGGTGCGCAGTATTTT. This codes for CSAEGLAGGAQYF.

The genes are TRBV11-2 and TRBJ2-1; D remains unclear. The CDR3 sequence is 14 residues long. V was cut by 5 bases and J by 4 bases, with 12 bases left in between. Germline CDR1 and CDR2: SGHAT and FQNNGV. CDR3: CASSPQVNYNEQFF. The CDR3 coding sequence is TGTGCCAGCAGCCCGCAGGTCAATTACAATGAGCAGTTCTTC.

This clone was observed a single time. This sequence joins TRBV6-4 and TRBJ2-7; a possible D gene is TRBD1 (5 bases). V was cut by 0 bases and J by 4 bases, with 19 bases left in between. The CDR3 is 17 residues long. Per germline, CDR1 MRHNA and CDR2 SNTAGT. CDR3 sequence (DNA): TGTGCCAGCAGTGACTCGAGGCCCCCAAGGACAAAATACGAGCAGTACTTC. The encoded protein is CASSDSRPPRTKYEQYF.

The V call is TRBV11-2, the J call TRBJ1-2; the match to TRBD1 covers 8 bases. This CDR3 spans 16 amino acids. The junction had 12 bases not matched to a gene; V was cut back by 1 base and J by 8 bases. Germline CDR1 SGHAT, CDR2 FQNNGV. The CDR3 region has the DNA TGTGCCAGCAGCTTAGTCCCCACGACAGGGGTTTTCGGCTACACCTTC. Translation gives CASSLVPTTGVFGYTF.

This clone was detected a few times. This specimen includes other DNA sequences encoding the same CDR3. The chain carries TRBV28 and TRBJ1-5; D gene ambiguous. V was cut by 5 bases and J by 5 bases, with 4 bases left in between. There are 11 residues in the CDR3. Germline V lookup: CDR1 MDHEN, CDR2 SYDVKM. Here the CDR3 DNA reads TGTGCCAGCAGTGGCGATCAGCCCCAGCATTTT. This encodes CASSGDQPQHF.

There are a few counts of this clone. The CDR3 sequence is CASSVGEGQGRMNTEAFF. The CDR3 DNA reads TGTGCCAGCAGCGTAGGGGAGGGGCAGGGGAGGATGAACACTGAAGCTTTCTTT. V is TRBV9 and J is TRBJ1-1; possibly TRBD1 for D (6 bases). The CDR3 is 18 residues long. Germline lookup yields CDR1 SGDLS and CDR2 YYNGEE. Deletions cut 0 bases from V and 0 bases from J, with 18 bases between.

The rearrangement links TRBV5-1 to TRBJ2-2, with 9 bases matching TRBD1. CDR1 and CDR2 (germline): SGHRS, YFSETQ. Trimming at V came to 4 bases and at J to 6 bases, leaving 10 bases not matched to a gene. This CDR3 is 16 amino acids long. CDR3 in DNA: TGCGCCAGCAGCCGGTCAACAGGGGGCATGGCCGGGGAGCTGTTTTTT. Translated, it gives CASSRSTGGMAGELFF.

Concerning this clone: Other DNA sequences of this sample code for an identical CDR3. The chain couples TRBV28 to TRBJ1-4; no definite D call. The germline gives CDR1 MDHEN, CDR2 SYDVKM. V lost 5 bases and J 0 bases, leaving 10 bases between the germline ends. This CDR3 has 15 amino acids. This chain's CDR3 is CASSTSGATNEKLFF. In DNA form, the CDR3 reads TGTGCCAGCAGTACATCAGGTGCAACTAATGAAAAACTGTTTTTT.

The chain has TRBV5-1 and TRBJ2-7; TRBD2 matches at 11 bases. Germline-derived CDR1 and CDR2 are SGHRS and YFSETQ. V lost 4 bases and J lost 4; bases outside the gene matches: 10. The CDR3 totals 16 residues. This CDR3 reads CASSPGTSGTIYEQYF. For the CDR3, the DNA is TGCGCCAGCAGCCCGGGGACTAGCGGAACAATTTACGAGCAGTACTTC.

This chain connects TRBV11-1 to TRBJ2-1, with D possibly TRBD2 on 6 matching bases. The V end lost 5 bases, the J end lost 9 bases, and 14 bases lay between the germline ends. CDR1 and CDR2 (germline): SGHAT, FQDESV (reference sequence). The CDR3 extends over 13 amino acids. The CDR3 reads CASSVGRPGEQFF. CDR3 DNA: TGTGCCAGCAGCGTGGGGAGGCCGGGTGAGCAGTTCTTC.

This chain joins TRBV5-4 and TRBJ1-4; 8 positions match TRBD1. The trim removed 4 bases at V and 6 bases at J, leaving 14 bases unmatched. Germline loops: CDR1 SGHNT, CDR2 YYREEE (reference sequence). The CDR3 is 17 residues long. CDR3: CASSSPGGAGGDEKLFF. CDR3 nucleotide sequence: TGTGCCAGCAGCAGCCCCGGTGGGGCAGGGGGCGATGAAAAACTGTTTTTT. The full variable domain, with the rest looked up from reference TRBV5-4 and TRBJ1-4, is ETGVTQSPTHLIKTRGQQVTLRCSSQSGHNTVSWYQQALGQGPQFIFQYYREEENGRGNFPPRFSGLQFPNYSSELNVNALELDDSALYLCASSSPGGAGGDEKLFFGSGTQLSVL.

The chain is built from TRBV5-1 and TRBJ2-3, with D unclear. V lost 0 bases and J 5 bases, leaving 13 bases between the germline ends. From germline, CDR1 is SGHRS and CDR2 YFSETQ. The CDR3 spans 15 residues. Here the CDR3 reads CASSLAGQSGDTQYF. The CDR3 DNA sequence: TGCGCCAGCAGCTTGGCCGGTCAGTCCGGAGATACGCAGTATTTT.

This rearrangement joins TRBV6-6 to TRBJ2-7; D is undetermined. This CDR3 is built from 14 residues. Per the germline V gene, CDR1 is MNHNY and CDR2 is SVGAGI (reference sequence). V lost 8 bases, J lost 3 bases, and 17 bases lay in between. CDR3 nucleotide sequence: TGTGCCAGCTCTCCTTCAAACCCACTCTACGAGCAGTACTTC. Translating it yields CASSPSNPLYEQYF.

This chain connects TRBV30 to TRBJ1-2; D is unresolved. V was cut by 5 bases and J by 5 bases, with 15 bases left in between. CDR1 and CDR2 (germline): GTSNPN, SVGIG (reference sequence). This CDR3 region has 13 residues. Here the CDR3 DNA reads TGTGCCTGGGCCCCGGGCCCGGGGTATGGCTACACCTTC. This translates into CAWAPGPGYGYTF.

The J gene is TRBJ2-4, the V gene TRBV6-1; D is possibly TRBD2 (7 bases). CDR3 size: 15 residues. CDR1 MNHNS and CDR2 SASEGT come from the germline V gene. V was clipped by 6 bases and J by 6 bases, with 18 bases between them. CDR3 sequence (DNA): TGTGCCAGCAGCGCACCGGGGGGCGCGGGAAACATTCAGTACTTC. Encoded protein: CASSAPGGAGNIQYF.

V and J are TRBV5-4 and TRBJ1-2; TRBD1 matches 8 bases. Trimming removed 2 bases from V and 4 bases from J; junction bases left unmatched: 4. From germline, CDR1 is SGHNT and CDR2 YYREEE (reference sequence). The CDR3 extends over 14 amino acids. CDR3: CASSFDRGAYGYTF. CDR3 nucleotide sequence: TGTGCCAGCAGCTTTGACAGGGGCGCCTATGGCTACACCTTC.

As regards this clone: Other DNA sequences in the same sample also yield this CDR3. V is TRBV5-1 and J is TRBJ2-1; no firm D call. Germline CDR1 and CDR2: SGHRS and YFSETQ. Trimming left V 0 bases short and J 5 bases short, with 6 bases between. The CDR3 is made up of 13 amino acids. CDR3 in DNA: TGCGCCAGCAGCTTGGGAGTAAACAATGAGCAGTTCTTC. Translation gives CASSLGVNNEQFF.

The V and J genes are TRBV7-8 and TRBJ2-5; D perhaps matches TRBD2 (5 bases). Germline-derived CDR1 and CDR2 are SGHVS and FQNEAQ. The V and J ends lost 0 bases and 5 bases respectively, with 7 bases between them. The CDR3 length is 13 residues. The CDR3 loop is CASSLAWRETQYF. CDR3 nucleotide sequence: TGTGCCAGCAGCTTAGCGTGGAGGGAGACCCAGTACTTC.

This clone was detected once. This chain links TRBV4-2 with TRBJ2-2; 9 nucleotides match TRBD1. Looked up from germline, CDR1 is LGHNA and CDR2 is YNFKEQ. V was pared by 4 bases and J by 6 bases, with 15 bases of the junction left unmatched. This CDR3 has 18 residues. The CDR3 here is CASSREYTGGAYAGELFF. The CDR3 DNA sequence: TGTGCCAGCAGCCGAGAGTATACAGGGGGCGCTTATGCCGGGGAGCTGTTTTTT.

The chain uses TRBV11-2 and TRBJ2-2, with no clear D. The V gene lost 4 bases and the J gene lost 0 bases, with 15 bases spanning the gap. This CDR3 contains 17 residues. Per germline, CDR1 SGHAT and CDR2 FQNNGV. The CDR3 coding sequence is TGTGCCAGCAGCTCATCGATGGGCCCCGCGAACACCGGGGAGCTGTTTTTT. This encodes CASSSSMGPANTGELFF.

Remarks on this clone: Distinct nucleotide sequences in the sample also encode this CDR3. The V gene is TRBV5-1, the J gene TRBJ1-1; D not resolved. Germline CDR1 is SGHRS and CDR2 is YFSETQ. V dropped 1 base and J dropped 1 base, with 8 bases sitting between them. The CDR3 has 14 amino acids. The CDR3 DNA reads TGCGCCAGCAGCTTGTTAACGGAGAACACTGAAGCTTTCTTT. This encodes CASSLLTENTEAFF.

The genes are TRBV7-6 and TRBJ1-2; perhaps TRBD1 as D (5 bases). Deletions cut 6 bases from V and 5 bases from J, with 13 bases between. Germline V gene lookup returns CDR1 SGHVS and CDR2 FNYEAQ. This CDR3 region has 13 residues. The CDR3 here is CASRAGLGYGYTF. The DNA of the CDR3 is TGTGCCAGCAGGGCGGGGCTTGGGTATGGCTACACCTTC.

V and J are TRBV5-1 and TRBJ2-1, with 11 bases fitting TRBD2. The germline V gene has CDR1 SGHRS and CDR2 YFSETQ. The CDR3 totals 14 residues. The junction had 1 base not matched to a gene; V was cut back by 5 bases and J by 3 bases. CDR3 nucleotides: TGCGCCAGCAGGGGACTAGCGGTCTACAATGAGCAGTTCTTC. Translating gives CASRGLAVYNEQFF.

This chain joins TRBV7-2 and TRBJ1-5, with D maybe TRBD1 (5 bases). The CDR3 consists of 11 residues. V dropped 4 bases and J dropped 13 bases, with 11 bases sitting between them. Germline V gene data show CDR1 as SGHTA and CDR2 as FQGNSA. CDR3 sequence: CASSSGVFQHF. The CDR3 region has the DNA TGTGCCAGCAGCTCGGGGGTTTTTCAGCATTTT.

This clone was observed a few times. A junction end diverges from the germline sequence, so it may reflect a read error. At the DNA level, this CDR3 is encoded by other sequences in the same sample as well. V and J are TRBV7-3 and TRBJ2-1; maybe TRBD2 (5 bases). Germline loops: CDR1 SGHTA, CDR2 FQGTGA. The CDR3 sequence is 13 residues long. The CDR3 loop reads CASSGSSYNEQFF. DNA of the CDR3: TGTGCGAGCAGCGGCAGCTCCTACAATGAGCAGTTCTTC.